The following is a TCR beta chain sequence with its context. Its antigen is unidentified. These data belong to a study of cytomegalovirus exposure and HLA in healthy donors. At the level of the study: Around 180 million T cells yielded more than 90 million unique TCR beta sequences, as an earlier analysis found. Study-wide findings and caveats: Among TCR beta chains, those listed as cytomegalovirus-associated numbered some 170. Immune exposure was documented only through CMV serostatus.

Primers included in the PCR were 60 Vbeta and 13 Jbeta primers. Assay used: immunoSEQ multiplex PCR; TCRdb lists only in-frame clones, some missing. The data hold fewer than 200,000 clones, with 80% observed a single time. These donors, healthy bone marrow donors, were studied. V lost 8 bases and J 6 bases, leaving 10 bases between the germline ends. The CDR3 sequence is 11 residues long. Looked up from germline, CDR1 is SGHNT and CDR2 is YENEEA. The sequence came from a boy between 10 and 17 years old in good health and CMV-seronegative. Sequenced sample: PBMCs. The chain recombines TRBV11-3 with TRBJ1-1; D not certain. The CDR3 loop reads CASALGAEAFF. CDR3 nucleotides: TGTGCCAGCGCCTTGGGCGCTGAAGCTTTCTTT.